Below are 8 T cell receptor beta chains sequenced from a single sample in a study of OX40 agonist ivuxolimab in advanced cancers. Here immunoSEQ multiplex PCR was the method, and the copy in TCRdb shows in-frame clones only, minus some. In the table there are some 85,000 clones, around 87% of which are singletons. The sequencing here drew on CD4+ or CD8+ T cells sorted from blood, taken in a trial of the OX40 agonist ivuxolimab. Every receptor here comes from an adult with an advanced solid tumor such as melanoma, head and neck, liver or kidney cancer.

The DNA of the CDR3 is TGTGCCAGCAGTCCGCCCCCCGGGGGTTGGGTGCAGTTCTTC. This sequence encodes CASSPPPGGWVQFF. This chain connects TRBV28 to TRBJ2-1; TRBD2 might be the D (6 bases). Deletions cut 5 bases from V and 12 bases from J, with 20 bases between. The CDR3 has 14 amino acids. Germline CDR1 and CDR2: MDHEN and SYDVKM.

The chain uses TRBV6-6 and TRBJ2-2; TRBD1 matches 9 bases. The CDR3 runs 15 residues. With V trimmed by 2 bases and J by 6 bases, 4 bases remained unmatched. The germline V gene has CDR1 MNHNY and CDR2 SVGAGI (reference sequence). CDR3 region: CASSYTGGAPGELFF. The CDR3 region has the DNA TGTGCCAGCAGTTACACAGGGGGCGCCCCCGGGGAGCTGTTTTTT.

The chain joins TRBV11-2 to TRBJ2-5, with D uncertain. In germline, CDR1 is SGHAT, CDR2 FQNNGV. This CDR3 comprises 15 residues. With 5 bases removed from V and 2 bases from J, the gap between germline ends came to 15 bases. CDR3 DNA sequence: TGTGCCAGCAGCAGATTCTCCGGGTCTCAAGAGACCCAGTACTTC. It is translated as CASSRFSGSQETQYF.

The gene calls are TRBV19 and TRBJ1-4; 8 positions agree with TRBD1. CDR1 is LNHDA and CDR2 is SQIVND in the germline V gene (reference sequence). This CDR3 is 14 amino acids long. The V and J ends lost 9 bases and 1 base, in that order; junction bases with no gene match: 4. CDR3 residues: CASDRGGTNEKLFF. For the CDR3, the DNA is TGTGCCAGCGACAGGGGCGGAACTAATGAAAAACTGTTTTTT.

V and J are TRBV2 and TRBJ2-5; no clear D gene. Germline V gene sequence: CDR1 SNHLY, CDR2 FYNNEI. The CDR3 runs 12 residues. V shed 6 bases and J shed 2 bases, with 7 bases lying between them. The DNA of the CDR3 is TGTGCCAGCAGGATGGAGCAAGAGACCCAGTACTTC. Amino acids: CASRMEQETQYF.

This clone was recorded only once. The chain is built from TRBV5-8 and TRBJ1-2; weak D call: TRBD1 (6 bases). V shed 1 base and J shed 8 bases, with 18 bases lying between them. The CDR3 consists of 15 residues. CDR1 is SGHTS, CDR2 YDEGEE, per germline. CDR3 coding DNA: TGTGCCAGCAGCTTGTTTGTCCTATGGACAGACGGCTACACCTTC. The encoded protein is CASSLFVLWTDGYTF.

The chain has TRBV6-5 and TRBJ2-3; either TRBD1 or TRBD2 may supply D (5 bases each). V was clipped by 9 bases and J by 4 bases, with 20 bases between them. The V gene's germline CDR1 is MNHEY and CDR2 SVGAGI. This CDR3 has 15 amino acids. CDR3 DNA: TGTGCCAGTTCCTTTTCCGGGGAAGGGGCAGATACGCAGTATTTT. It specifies CASSFSGEGADTQYF.

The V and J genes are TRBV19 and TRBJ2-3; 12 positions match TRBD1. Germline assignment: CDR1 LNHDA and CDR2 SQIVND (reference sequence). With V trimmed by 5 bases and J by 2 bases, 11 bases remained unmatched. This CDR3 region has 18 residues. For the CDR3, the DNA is TGTGCCAGTAGTGCCGGGACAGGGGGCGCGGGCCTCACAGATACGCAGTATTTT. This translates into CASSAGTGGAGLTDTQYF. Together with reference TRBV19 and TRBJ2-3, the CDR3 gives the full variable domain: DGGITQSPKYLFRKEGQNVTLSCEQNLNHDAMYWYRQDPGQGLRLIYYSQIVNDFQKGDIAEGYSVSREKKESFPLTVTSAQKNPTAFYLCASSAGTGGAGLTDTQYFGPGTRLTVL.